These T cell receptor beta chains were read from a single sample in a study of CD8+ T cells in alopecia areata. Sequencing was performed with immunoSEQ multiplex PCR; in TCRdb, only in-frame clones are kept and a portion is missing. The repertoire includes about 150,000 clones, more than 45% of them detected once, and roughly a fifth sits in the top ten. Sample: CD8+ T cells sorted from blood, taken at week 0. These receptors were collected from a human donor with alopecia areata. Each CDR3 is given with its conserved first and last residue. A D gene is named only where the DNA matches it firmly. Some rows have no size entry. The others give once, few or many, or a class for an expanded clone.

-	few	TRBV7-9	TRBJ2-6	CASSPNHRSGANVLTF	TGTGCCAGCAGCCCGAATCACAGGTCTGGGGCCAACGTCCTGACTTTC
-	-	TRBV27	TRBJ1-2	CASSKGSNYGYTF	TGTGCCAGCAGTAAGGGATCTAACTATGGCTACACCTTC
-	-	TRBV30	TRBJ1-1	CAQGWVNTEAFF	TGTGCCCAAGGGTGGGTGAACACTGAAGCTTTCTTT
TRBD2	-	TRBV7-9	TRBJ2-3	CASSPPGGASTDTQYF	TGTGCCAGCAGCCCCCCCGGGGGGGCCTCCACAGATACGCAGTATTTT
-	medium-sized	TRBV4-1	TRBJ2-7	CASSQEHGTENYEQYF	TGCGCCAGCAGCCAAGAACATGGGACGGAAAACTACGAGCAGTACTTC
-	few	TRBV7-8	TRBJ1-5	CASSSGAGASNQPQHF	TGTGCCAGCAGTTCTGGAGCAGGGGCGAGCAATCAGCCCCAGCATTTT
-	-	TRBV5-6	TRBJ2-7	CASSTGVGDYEQYF	TGTGCCAGCAGCACGGGCGTGGGGGATTACGAGCAGTACTTC
TRBD1	few	TRBV29-1	TRBJ2-7	CSALGQGAYEQYF	TGCAGCGCCCTGGGACAGGGGGCGTACGAGCAGTACTTC
-	-	TRBV7-8	TRBJ1-1	CASSLAGVSNTEAFF	TGTGCCAGCAGCTTAGCGGGGGTGTCGAACACTGAAGCTTTCTTT
TRBD2	once	TRBV25-1	TRBJ2-3	CATERGGTQYF	TGTGCCACCGAGCGGGGCGGTACGCAGTATTTT
TRBD1	few	TRBV7-2	TRBJ2-1	CASSPTTGWNEQFF	TGTGCCAGCAGCCCTACGACAGGGTGGAATGAGCAGTTCTTC
TRBD1	-	TRBV29-1	TRBJ2-2	CSVLGQGADTGELFF	TGCAGCGTTTTGGGTCAGGGGGCCGACACCGGGGAGCTGTTTTTT
TRBD1	-	TRBV4-3	TRBJ1-1	CASSRASRRDRGSPEAFF	TGCGCCAGCAGCCGAGCTTCCCGACGGGACAGGGGGTCCCCTGAAGCTTTCTTT
TRBD2	-	TRBV13	TRBJ2-3	CASSRGGSADTQYF	TGTGCCAGCAGTCGCGGGGGGTCAGCAGATACGCAGTATTTT
-	-	TRBV7-2	TRBJ2-7	CASSLVIGAGGEQYF	TGTGCCAGCAGCTTAGTAATTGGGGCTGGGGGCGAGCAGTACTTC
-	-	TRBV29-1	TRBJ2-1	CSVPIKGNEQFF	TGCAGCGTTCCTATAAAGGGGAATGAGCAGTTCTTC